This T cell receptor beta chain is drawn from a study of blood T cell repertoires in COVID-19. The wider study: Spain, Italy and the United States supplied samples that represented acute and convalescent COVID-19. Nucleic acid was either cDNA or gDNA, and it came from T cells, B-cell-depleted T cells, or PBMCs.

Authors' methods: Amplification of reference gene primers was used by the study to estimate nucleated cell counts. Only in-frame clones appear in the TCRdb table, and some are missing; sequencing was by immunoSEQ multiplex PCR. D and trimming were read from the DNA, whereas the V and J calls and clone size are those reported in that table. Here the sample spans hundreds of thousands of clones, roughly 90% being singletons. The germline gives CDR1 MDHEN, CDR2 SYDVKM. The V and J ends lost 7 bases and 0 bases respectively, with 6 bases between them. CDR3 length equals 12 residues. The chain joins TRBV28 to TRBJ1-1; no firm D call. Sequencing was carried out using peripheral blood. This TCR was recovered from a woman in her 30s with COVID-19, enrolled during active disease. The CDR3 region has the DNA TGTGCCAGCAAGTACTTGAACACTGAAGCTTTCTTT. This translates into CASKYLNTEAFF. The full variable domain, completed using reference TRBV28 and TRBJ1-1, is DVKVTQSSRYLVKRTGEKVFLECVQDMDHENMFWYRQDPGLGLRLIYFSYDVKMKEKGDIPEGYSVSREKKERFSLILESASTNQTSMYLCASKYLNTEAFFGQGTRLTVV.